Below are 8 T cell receptor beta chains sequenced from a single sample in a study of CD8+ T cells in alopecia areata. In each case, RNA was isolated and then reverse transcribed into cDNA as the sequencing template. Profiled with immunoSEQ multiplex PCR; TCRdb holds only in-frame clones, not every one. The data show 110,000 to 150,000 clones, less than 65% seen once. Sequenced material: CD8+ T cells sorted from blood. The receptors stem from a human donor in good health.

Only a few counts were recorded for this clone. The chain links TRBV9 to TRBJ2-7, with TRBD2 matching 9 bases. CDR3 length: 16 amino acids. From germline, CDR1 is SGDLS and CDR2 YYNGEE. The V gene end was trimmed by 0 bases and the J gene end by 2 bases; junction bases not matched to a gene: 6. The CDR3 loop is CASSVAPAGGTYEQYF. The DNA for the CDR3 is TGTGCCAGCAGCGTAGCGCCAGCGGGAGGAACCTACGAGCAGTACTTC.

By its share, this clone is medium-sized. This chain uses TRBV6-5 with TRBJ2-7; TRBD1 might be the D (6 bases). From germline, CDR1 is MNHEY and CDR2 SVGAGI. The CDR3 is made up of 11 amino acids. Trimming left V 7 bases short and J 6 bases short, with 10 bases between. The CDR3 sequence: CASNQGLEQYF. For the CDR3, the DNA is TGTGCCAGCAACCAGGGGCTCGAGCAGTACTTC.

In DNA, the CDR3 is TGTGCCAGCAGCGCCATGACAGGGGGTATAGCCGGCTACACCTTC. This gives the protein CASSAMTGGIAGYTF. The chain uses TRBV9 and TRBJ1-2; 9 bases line up with TRBD1. In germline, CDR1 is SGDLS, CDR2 YYNGEE. V lost 3 bases to trimming and J lost 8 bases; unmatched junction nucleotides: 11. CDR3 length equals 15 residues.

The chain is built from TRBV5-1 and TRBJ1-1; 7 nucleotides line up with TRBD1. Unmatched junction bases numbered 5, after V lost 5 bases and J lost 4 bases. The CDR3 totals 13 residues. CDR1 is SGHRS and CDR2 is YFSETQ in the germline V gene. CDR3 sequence: CASSLTGATEAFF. CDR3 nucleotides: TGCGCCAGCAGTCTAACAGGGGCCACTGAAGCTTTCTTT.

J is TRBJ2-1 and V is TRBV13; possible D gene TRBD2, 6 bases. Between the trimmed V and J ends, which lost 5 bases and 12 bases, there was a span of 14 bases. The CDR3 has 12 amino acids. CDR1 PRHDT and CDR2 FYEKMQ come from the germline V gene (reference sequence). DNA for the CDR3: TGTGCCAGCAGCCCCGGGGGAACCGGGCAGTTCTTC. Protein: CASSPGGTGQFF.

In this sample, this clone turned up once. The chain carries TRBV27 and TRBJ2-1, with D tentatively TRBD1 or TRBD2 (7 bases each). CDR1 and CDR2 (germline): MNHEY, SMNVEV (reference sequence). V shed 7 bases and J shed 8 bases, with 21 bases lying between them. The CDR3 contains 15 residues. CDR3 sequence (DNA): TGTGCCAGCATTCTCAGGGGGGGGTCGTCTTATGAGCAGTTCTTC. Protein sequence: CASILRGGSSYEQFF.

The rearrangement uses TRBV29-1 and TRBJ2-7; TRBD2 might be the D (6 bases). The CDR3 runs to 14 residues. Trimming stripped 5 bases from V and 3 bases from J, with 17 bases between. Per germline, CDR1 SQVTM and CDR2 ANQGSEA. CDR3 in DNA: TGCAGCGTTCCCGGGACTCTCGCAGTCTACGAGCAGTACTTC. The encoded protein is CSVPGTLAVYEQYF.

The chain has TRBV29-1 and TRBJ2-5; 16 nucleotides line up with TRBD2. The CDR3 runs to 20 residues. V was pared by 6 bases and J by 7 bases, with 23 bases of the junction left unmatched. Germline V gives CDR1 SQVTM, CDR2 ANQGSEA. CDR3 nucleotides: TGCAGCGTCCCGGGACAGGAGACCTCCGGGACTAGCGGGAGGGCCCGGACCCAGTACTTC. Residues: CSVPGQETSGTSGRARTQYF.